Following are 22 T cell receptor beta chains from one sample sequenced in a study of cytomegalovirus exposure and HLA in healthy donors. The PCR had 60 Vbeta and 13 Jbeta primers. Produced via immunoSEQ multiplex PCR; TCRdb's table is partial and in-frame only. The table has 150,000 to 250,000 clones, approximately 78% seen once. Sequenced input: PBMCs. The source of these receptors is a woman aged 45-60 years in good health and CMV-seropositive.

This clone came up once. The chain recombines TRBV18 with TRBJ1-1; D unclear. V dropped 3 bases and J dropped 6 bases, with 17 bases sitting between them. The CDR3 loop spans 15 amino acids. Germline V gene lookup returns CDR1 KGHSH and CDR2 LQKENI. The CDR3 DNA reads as TGTGCCAGCTCACCGACTGCGAACCCCGGGGCTGAAGCTTTCTTT. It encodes CASSPTANPGAEAFF.

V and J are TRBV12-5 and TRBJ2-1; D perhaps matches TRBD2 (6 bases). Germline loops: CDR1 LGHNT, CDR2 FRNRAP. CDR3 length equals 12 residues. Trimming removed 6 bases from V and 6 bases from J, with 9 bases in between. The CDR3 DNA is TGTGCTAGTGGAAGGGGAGGCAATGAGCAGTTCTTC. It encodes CASGRGGNEQFF.

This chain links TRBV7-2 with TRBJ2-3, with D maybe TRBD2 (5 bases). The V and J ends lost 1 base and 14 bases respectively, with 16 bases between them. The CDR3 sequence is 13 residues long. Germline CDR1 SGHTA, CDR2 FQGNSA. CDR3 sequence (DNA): TGTGCCAGCAGCTTAGGGTCTAGCTACACCGCGTATTTT. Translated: CASSLGSSYTAYF.

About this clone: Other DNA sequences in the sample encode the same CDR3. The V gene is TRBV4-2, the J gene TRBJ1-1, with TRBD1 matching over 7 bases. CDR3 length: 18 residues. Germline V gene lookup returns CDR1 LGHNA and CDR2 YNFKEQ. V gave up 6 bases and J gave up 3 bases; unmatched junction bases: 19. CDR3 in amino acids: CASRPVNRGPVRDTEAFF. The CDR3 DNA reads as TGTGCCAGCAGACCAGTCAACAGGGGCCCCGTTAGGGACACTGAAGCTTTCTTT.

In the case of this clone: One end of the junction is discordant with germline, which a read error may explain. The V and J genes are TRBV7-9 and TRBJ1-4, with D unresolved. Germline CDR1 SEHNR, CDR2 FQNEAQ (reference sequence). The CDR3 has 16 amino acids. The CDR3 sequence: CSSSSVAQVSEEKLFF. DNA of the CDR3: TGTTCCAGCAGCTCCGTTGCCCAGGTATCAGAGGAAAAACTGTTTTTT. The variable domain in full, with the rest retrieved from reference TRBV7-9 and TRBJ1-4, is DTGVSQNPRHKITKRGQNVTFRCDPISEHNRLYWYRQTLGQGPEFLTYFQNEAQLEKSRLLSDRFSAERPKGSFSTLEIQRTEQGDSAMYLCSSSSVAQVSEEKLFFGSGTQLSVL.

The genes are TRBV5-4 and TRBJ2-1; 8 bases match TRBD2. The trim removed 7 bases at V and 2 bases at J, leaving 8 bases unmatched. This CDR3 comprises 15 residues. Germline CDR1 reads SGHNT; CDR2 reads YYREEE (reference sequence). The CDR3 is CASRLAGRTYNEQFF. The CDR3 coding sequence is TGTGCCAGCCGTCTAGCGGGCCGCACCTACAATGAGCAGTTCTTC.

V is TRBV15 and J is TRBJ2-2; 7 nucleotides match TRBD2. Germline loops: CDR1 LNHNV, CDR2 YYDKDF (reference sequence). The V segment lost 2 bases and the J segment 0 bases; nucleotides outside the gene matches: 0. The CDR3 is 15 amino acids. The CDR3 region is CATSRSGTNTGELFF. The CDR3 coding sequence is TGTGCCACCAGCAGAAGCGGGACGAACACCGGGGAGCTGTTTTTT.

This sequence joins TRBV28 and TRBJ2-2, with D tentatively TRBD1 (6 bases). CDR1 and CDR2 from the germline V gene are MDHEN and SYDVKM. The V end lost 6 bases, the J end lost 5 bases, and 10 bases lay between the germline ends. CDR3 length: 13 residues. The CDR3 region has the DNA TGTGCCAGCAGATCAGGGGTTACCGGGGAGCTGTTTTTT. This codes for CASRSGVTGELFF.

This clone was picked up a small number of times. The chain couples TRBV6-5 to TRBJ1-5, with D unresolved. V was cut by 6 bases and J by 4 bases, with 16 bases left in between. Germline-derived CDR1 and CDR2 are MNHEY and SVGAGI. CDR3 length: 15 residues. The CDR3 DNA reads TGTGCCAGCAGCCCCGGGCCCGGAGGGAATCAGCCCCAGCATTTT. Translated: CASSPGPGGNQPQHF.

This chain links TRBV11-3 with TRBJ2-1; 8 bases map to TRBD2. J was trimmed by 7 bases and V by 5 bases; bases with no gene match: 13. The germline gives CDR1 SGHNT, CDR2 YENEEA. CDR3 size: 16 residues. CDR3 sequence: CASSRSGVAGRNEQFF. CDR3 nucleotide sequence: TGTGCCAGCAGCCGCTCGGGGGTAGCGGGAAGGAATGAGCAGTTCTTC.

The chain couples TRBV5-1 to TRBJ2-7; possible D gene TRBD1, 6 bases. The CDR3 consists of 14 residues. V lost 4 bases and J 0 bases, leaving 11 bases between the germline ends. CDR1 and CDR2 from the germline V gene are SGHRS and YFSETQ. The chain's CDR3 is CASSRDKSSYEQYF. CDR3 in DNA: TGCGCCAGCAGCCGGGACAAGAGCTCCTACGAGCAGTACTTC.

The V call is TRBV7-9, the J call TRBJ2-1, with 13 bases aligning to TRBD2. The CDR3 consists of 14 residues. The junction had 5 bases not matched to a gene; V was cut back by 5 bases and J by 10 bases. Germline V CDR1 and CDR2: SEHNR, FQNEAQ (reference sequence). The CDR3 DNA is TGTGCCAGCAGCCCCCCGGGACTAGCGGGGGAGCAGTTCTTC. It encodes CASSPPGLAGEQFF. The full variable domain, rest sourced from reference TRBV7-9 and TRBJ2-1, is DTGVSQNPRHKITKRGQNVTFRCDPISEHNRLYWYRQTLGQGPEFLTYFQNEAQLEKSRLLSDRFSAERPKGSFSTLEIQRTEQGDSAMYLCASSPPGLAGEQFFGPGTRLTVL.

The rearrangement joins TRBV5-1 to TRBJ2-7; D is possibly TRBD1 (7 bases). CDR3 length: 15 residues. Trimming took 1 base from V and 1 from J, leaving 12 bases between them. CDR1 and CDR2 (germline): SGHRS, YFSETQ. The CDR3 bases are TGCGCCAGCAGCTTGATGGCAGGGGGGTCCTACGAGCAGTACTTC. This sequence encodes CASSLMAGGSYEQYF.

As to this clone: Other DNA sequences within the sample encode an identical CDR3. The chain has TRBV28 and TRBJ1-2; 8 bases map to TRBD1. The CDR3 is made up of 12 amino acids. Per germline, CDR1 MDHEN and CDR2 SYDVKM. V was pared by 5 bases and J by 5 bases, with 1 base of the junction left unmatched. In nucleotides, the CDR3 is TGTGCCAGCAGTGGACAGGGATATGGCTACACCTTC. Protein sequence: CASSGQGYGYTF.

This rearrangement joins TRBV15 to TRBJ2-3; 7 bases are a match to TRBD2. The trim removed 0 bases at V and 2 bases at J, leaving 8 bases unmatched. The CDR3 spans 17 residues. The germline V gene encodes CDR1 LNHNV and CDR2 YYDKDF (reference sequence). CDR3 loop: CATSREISGGYTDTQYF. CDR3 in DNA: TGTGCCACCAGCAGAGAAATATCCGGGGGGTACACAGATACGCAGTATTTT. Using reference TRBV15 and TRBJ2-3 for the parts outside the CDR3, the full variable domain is DAMVIQNPRYQVTQFGKPVTLSCSQTLNHNVMYWYQQKSSQAPKLLFHYYDKDFNNEADTPDNFQSRRPNTSFCFLDIRSPGLGDTAMYLCATSREISGGYTDTQYFGPGTRLTVL.

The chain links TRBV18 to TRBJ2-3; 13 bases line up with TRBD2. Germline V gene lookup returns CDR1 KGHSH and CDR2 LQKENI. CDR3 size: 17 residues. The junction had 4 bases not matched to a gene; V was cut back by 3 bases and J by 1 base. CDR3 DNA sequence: TGTGCCAGCTCACCGGGACTAGCGGGAAAGGGCACAGATACGCAGTATTTT. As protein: CASSPGLAGKGTDTQYF.

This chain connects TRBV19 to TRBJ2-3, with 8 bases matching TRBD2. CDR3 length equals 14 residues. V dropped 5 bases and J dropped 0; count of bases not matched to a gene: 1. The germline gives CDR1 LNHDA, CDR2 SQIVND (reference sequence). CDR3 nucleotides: TGTGCCAGTAGTTCTAGCGGGAGCACAGATACGCAGTATTTT. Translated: CASSSSGSTDTQYF.

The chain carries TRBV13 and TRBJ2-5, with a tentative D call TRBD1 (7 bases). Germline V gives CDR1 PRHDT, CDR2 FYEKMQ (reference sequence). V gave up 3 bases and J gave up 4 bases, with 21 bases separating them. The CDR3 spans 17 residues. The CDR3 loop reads CASSFGSGGMKGETQYF. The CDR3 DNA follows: TGTGCCAGCAGCTTTGGGTCAGGGGGGATGAAGGGAGAGACCCAGTACTTC.

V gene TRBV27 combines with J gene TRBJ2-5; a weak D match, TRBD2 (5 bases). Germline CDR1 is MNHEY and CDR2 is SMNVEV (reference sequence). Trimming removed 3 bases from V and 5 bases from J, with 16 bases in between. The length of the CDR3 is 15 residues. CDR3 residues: CASSFQNREGETQYF. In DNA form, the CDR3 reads TGTGCCAGCAGTTTTCAGAATCGGGAAGGGGAGACCCAGTACTTC.

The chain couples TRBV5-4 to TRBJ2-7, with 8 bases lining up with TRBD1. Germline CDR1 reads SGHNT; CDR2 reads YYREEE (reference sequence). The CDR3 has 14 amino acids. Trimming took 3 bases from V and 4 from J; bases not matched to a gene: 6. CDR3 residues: CASSSGTGMYEQYF. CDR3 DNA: TGTGCCAGCAGCTCCGGGACAGGCATGTACGAGCAGTACTTC.

The DNA for the CDR3 is TGTGCCAGCCAACAAAGGACTAGCCGGGACACCGGGGAGCTGTTTTTT. This gives the protein CASQQRTSRDTGELFF. The V gene is TRBV27, the J gene TRBJ2-2; TRBD2 agrees at 8 bases. Per the germline V gene, CDR1 is MNHEY and CDR2 is SMNVEV (reference sequence). Trimming cost V 8 bases and J 3 bases; bases outside gene matches: 11. The CDR3 loop spans 16 amino acids.

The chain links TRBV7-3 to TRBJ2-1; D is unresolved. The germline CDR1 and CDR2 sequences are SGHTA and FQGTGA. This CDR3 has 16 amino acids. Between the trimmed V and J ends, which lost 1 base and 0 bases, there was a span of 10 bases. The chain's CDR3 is CASSLRATSSYNEQFF. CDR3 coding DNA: TGTGCCAGCAGCTTAAGAGCGACGAGCTCCTACAATGAGCAGTTCTTC.